This T cell receptor (beta chain) was captured by sequencing in a study of blood T cell repertoires in COVID-19. The wider study: The origin of the acute and convalescent COVID-19 samples was the United States, Italy and Spain. T cells, B-cell-depleted T cells, or PBMCs supplied cDNA or gDNA.

Enrollment of patients from Seattle took place during active infection, with longitudinal follow-up. The assay was immunoSEQ multiplex PCR, and TCRdb's table has in-frame clones only and misses some. The repertoire consists of fewer than 200,000 clones, with 80% to 90% occurring once and the leading ten covering more than 6.5%. Trimming cost V 3 bases and J 3 bases, with 17 bases left between them. The CDR3 has 16 amino acids. Germline-derived CDR1 and CDR2 are WSHSY and SAAADI. This receptor was taken from a woman aged 60-70 years with COVID-19, enrolled during active disease. The chain is built from TRBV10-2 and TRBJ1-2; D is ambiguous. The sample consisted of peripheral blood. CDR3 nucleotides: TGCGCCAGCAGTGATCGATGGCAGTCCGGGGACTATGGCTACACCTTC. This sequence encodes CASSDRWQSGDYGYTF.